Shown below are 12 T cell receptor beta chains from a single sample sequenced in a study of T cell responses to AZD1222 COVID-19 vaccine. Data came from immunoSEQ multiplex PCR; TCRdb stores just in-frame clones and leaves some out. The sample contains over 20,000 clones, 88% of which appear only once. Specimen: peripheral blood, collected 28 days after the second AZD1222 dose. These receptors were collected from an adult who received the AZD1222 COVID-19 vaccine.

J is TRBJ1-2 and V is TRBV19, with D possibly matching TRBD1 (5 bases). Germline CDR1 LNHDA, CDR2 SQIVND (reference sequence). The germline V and J ends were trimmed by 8 bases and 4 bases, with 20 bases remaining between them. CDR3 length: 15 residues. CDR3 region: CASSTGTLKSYGYTF. The CDR3, as DNA: TGTGCCAGTTCCACCGGGACCCTAAAAAGCTATGGCTACACCTTC.

The chain links TRBV10-1 to TRBJ1-1; unclear D gene. The CDR3 has 13 residues. Trimming took 2 bases from V and 4 from J, leaving 8 bases between them. Germline lookup yields CDR1 WNHNN and CDR2 SYGVQD (reference sequence). The CDR3 DNA reads TGCGCCAGCAGTGAGACCCTGGTCACTGAAGCTTTCTTT. It specifies CASSETLVTEAFF.

This chain links TRBV5-1 with TRBJ1-3; unclear D gene. CDR3 length equals 13 residues. The V gene lost 4 bases and the J gene lost 0 bases, with 5 bases spanning the gap. Germline V lookup: CDR1 SGHRS, CDR2 YFSETQ. The CDR3 protein is CASSTYSGNTIYF. The CDR3 coding sequence is TGCGCCAGCAGCACCTACTCTGGAAACACCATATATTTT.

This chain connects TRBV7-3 to TRBJ1-1, with TRBD1 matching over 9 bases. Unmatched junction bases numbered 13, after V lost 4 bases and J lost 1 base. Per germline, CDR1 SGHTA and CDR2 FQGTGA. The CDR3 totals 18 residues. The CDR3 loop reads CASSSAPTGGGGNTEAFF. In DNA form, the CDR3 reads TGTGCCAGCAGCTCCGCACCCACAGGGGGCGGCGGGAACACTGAAGCTTTCTTT.

The chain has TRBV19 and TRBJ2-6; 9 bases are shared with TRBD1. Losses at the gene ends were 7 bases for V and 0 bases for J; bases not matched to a gene: 7. Germline V CDR1 and CDR2: LNHDA, SQIVND (reference sequence). The CDR3 is made up of 17 amino acids. CDR3 in DNA: TGTGCCAGTATCCGGGGGACAGGGTACTCTGGGGCCAACGTCCTGACTTTC. Translating gives CASIRGTGYSGANVLTF.

The rearrangement joins TRBV28 to TRBJ1-3; D gene ambiguous. This CDR3 has 16 amino acids. The V end lost 2 bases, the J end lost 3 bases, and 14 bases lay between the germline ends. CDR1 is MDHEN, CDR2 SYDVKM, per germline. Written as DNA, the CDR3 is TGTGCCAGCAGTTTAGGGCCAGCCGTGGGTGGAAACACCATATATTTT. It codes for CASSLGPAVGGNTIYF.

The chain employs TRBV5-4 and TRBJ2-7; 8 bases line up with TRBD2. The CDR3 is 15 residues long. Germline trimming cut 4 bases from V and 3 bases from J; bases unmatched to any gene: 9. CDR1 SGHNT and CDR2 YYREEE come from the germline V gene (reference sequence). DNA of the CDR3: TGTGCCAGCAGCCAAGACGGGGGGGCCCTCTACGAGCAGTACTTC. Its protein product is CASSQDGGALYEQYF. The entire variable domain, with the rest obtained from reference TRBV5-4 and TRBJ2-7, is as follows: ETGVTQSPTHLIKTRGQQVTLRCSSQSGHNTVSWYQQALGQGPQFIFQYYREEENGRGNFPPRFSGLQFPNYSSELNVNALELDDSALYLCASSQDGGALYEQYFGPGTRLTVT.

This clone was detected only once. This chain joins TRBV3-1 (or the pseudogene TRBV3-2) and TRBJ2-3, with TRBD2 matching 11 bases. The CDR3 extends over 14 amino acids. The germline gives CDR1 LGHDT, CDR2 YNNKEL (reference sequence). The V and J ends lost 9 bases and 3 bases, in that order; junction bases with no gene match: 5. The CDR3 nucleotides read TGTGCCAGTTCTACTAGCGGGGGAACAGATACGCAGTATTTT. Amino acids: CASSTSGGTDTQYF.

This clone came up a few times. CDR3 loop: CASSPWTSQGYGYTF. The DNA of the CDR3 is TGCGCCAGCAGCCCCTGGACAAGCCAGGGGTATGGCTACACCTTC. This chain joins TRBV4-1 and TRBJ1-2, with a possible D match to TRBD1 (6 bases). The germline V gene has CDR1 MGHRA and CDR2 YSYEKL. Trimming took 4 bases from V and 5 from J, leaving 17 bases between them. The CDR3 loop spans 15 amino acids.

The chain recombines TRBV27 with TRBJ2-7, with TRBD2 as a possible D gene (7 bases). CDR1 is MNHEY and CDR2 is SMNVEV in the germline V gene (reference sequence). This CDR3 comprises 15 residues. V lost 6 bases, J lost 5 bases, and 20 bases lay in between. Here the CDR3 reads CASSLFQGSGNEQYF. The CDR3 region has the DNA TGTGCCAGCAGCCTATTTCAGGGGAGCGGGAACGAGCAGTACTTC.

Only a few counts were recorded for this clone. This chain uses TRBV6-2 or TRBV6-3 with TRBJ1-2; D remains ambiguous. V gave up 5 bases and J gave up 1 base, with 8 bases separating them. This CDR3 has 13 amino acids. CDR1 and CDR2 (germline): MNHEY, SVGEGT. CDR3 sequence reads: CASSLSDNYGYTF. CDR3 nucleotide sequence: TGTGCCAGCAGTCTAAGTGATAACTATGGCTACACCTTC.

This clone was found a few times. This rearrangement joins TRBV6-5 to TRBJ1-4; the D is unclear. The germline gives CDR1 MNHEY, CDR2 SVGAGI. The CDR3 contains 13 residues. Deletions cut 8 bases from V and 4 bases from J, with 11 bases between. CDR3 protein: CASSSSINEKLFF. CDR3 sequence (DNA): TGTGCCAGCTCTAGTAGTATTAATGAAAAACTGTTTTTT.